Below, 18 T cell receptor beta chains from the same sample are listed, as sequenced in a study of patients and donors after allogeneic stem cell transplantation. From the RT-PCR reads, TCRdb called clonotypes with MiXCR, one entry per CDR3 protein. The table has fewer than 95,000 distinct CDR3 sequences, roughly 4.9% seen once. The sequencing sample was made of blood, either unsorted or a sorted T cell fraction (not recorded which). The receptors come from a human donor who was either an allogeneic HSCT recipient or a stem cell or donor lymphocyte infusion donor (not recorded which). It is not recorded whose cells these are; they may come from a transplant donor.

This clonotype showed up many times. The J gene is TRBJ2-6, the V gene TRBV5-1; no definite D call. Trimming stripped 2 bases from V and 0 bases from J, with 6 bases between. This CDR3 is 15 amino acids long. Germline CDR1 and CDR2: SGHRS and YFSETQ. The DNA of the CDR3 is TGCGCCAGCAGCTTTTACCTCTCTGGGGCCAACGTCCTGACTTTC. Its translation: CASSFYLSGANVLTF.

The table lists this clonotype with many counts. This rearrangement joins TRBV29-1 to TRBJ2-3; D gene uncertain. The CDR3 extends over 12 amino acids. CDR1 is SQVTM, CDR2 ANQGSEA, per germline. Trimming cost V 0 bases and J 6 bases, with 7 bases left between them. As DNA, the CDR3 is TGCAGCGTTGAAGATTCGGTGGATACGCAGTATTTT. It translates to CSVEDSVDTQYF.

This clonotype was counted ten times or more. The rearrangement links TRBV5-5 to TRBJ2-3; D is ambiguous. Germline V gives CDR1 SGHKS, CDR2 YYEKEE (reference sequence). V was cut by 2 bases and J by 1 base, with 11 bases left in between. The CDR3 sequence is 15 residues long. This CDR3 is CASSFEDGRTDTQYF. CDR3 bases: TGTGCCAGCAGCTTTGAGGACGGACGCACAGATACGCAGTATTTT. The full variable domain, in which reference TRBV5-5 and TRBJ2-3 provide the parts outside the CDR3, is DAGVTQSPTHLIKTRGQQVTLRCSPISGHKSVSWYQQVLGQGPQFIFQYYEKEERGRGNFPDRFSARQFPNYSSELNVNALLLGDSALYLCASSFEDGRTDTQYFGPGTRLTVL.

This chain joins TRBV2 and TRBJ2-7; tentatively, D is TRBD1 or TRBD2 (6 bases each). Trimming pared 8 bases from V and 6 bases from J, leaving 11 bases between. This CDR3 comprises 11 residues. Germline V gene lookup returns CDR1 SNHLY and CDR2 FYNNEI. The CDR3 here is CASGGGLEQYF. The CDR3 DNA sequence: TGTGCCAGCGGAGGGGGTCTCGAGCAGTACTTC.

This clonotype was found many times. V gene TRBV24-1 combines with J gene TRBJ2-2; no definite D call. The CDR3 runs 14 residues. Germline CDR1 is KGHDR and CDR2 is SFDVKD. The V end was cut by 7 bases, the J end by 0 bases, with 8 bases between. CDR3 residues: CATRAQTNTGELFF. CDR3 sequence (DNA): TGTGCCACCAGAGCCCAGACGAACACCGGGGAGCTGTTTTTT.

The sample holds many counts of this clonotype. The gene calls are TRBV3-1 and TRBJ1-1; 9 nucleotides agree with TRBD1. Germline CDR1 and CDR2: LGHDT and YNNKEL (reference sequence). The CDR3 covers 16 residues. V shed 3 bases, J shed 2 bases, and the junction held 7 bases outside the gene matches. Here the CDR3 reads CASSQYHRGRNTEAFF. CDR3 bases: TGTGCCAGCAGCCAGTACCACAGGGGGCGAAACACTGAAGCTTTCTTT.

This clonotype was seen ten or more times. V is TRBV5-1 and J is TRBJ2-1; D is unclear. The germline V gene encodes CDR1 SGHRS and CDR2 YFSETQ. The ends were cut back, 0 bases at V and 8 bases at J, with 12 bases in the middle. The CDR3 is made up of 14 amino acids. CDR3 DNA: TGCGCCAGCAGCTTGGACCGCCGCGCCTATGAGCAGTTCTTC. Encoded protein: CASSLDRRAYEQFF.

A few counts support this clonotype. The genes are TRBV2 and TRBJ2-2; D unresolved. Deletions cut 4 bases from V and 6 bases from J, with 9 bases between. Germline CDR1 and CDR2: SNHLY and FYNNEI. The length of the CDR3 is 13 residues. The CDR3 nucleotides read TGTGCCAGCAGTGTAGAGAGGCCCGGGGAGCTGTTTTTT. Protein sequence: CASSVERPGELFF.

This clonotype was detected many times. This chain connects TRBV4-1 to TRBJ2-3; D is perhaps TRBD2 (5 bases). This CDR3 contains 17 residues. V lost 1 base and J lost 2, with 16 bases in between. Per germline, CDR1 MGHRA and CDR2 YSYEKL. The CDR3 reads CASSQGGGQNPTDTQYF. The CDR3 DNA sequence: TGCGCCAGCAGCCAAGGTGGAGGCCAGAACCCCACAGATACGCAGTATTTT.

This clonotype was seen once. Written as DNA, the CDR3 is TGCAGTGCTAGATCCTCGGCGGCTGGTGACACTGAAGCTTTCTTT. Its protein product is CSARSSAAGDTEAFF. The chain joins TRBV20-1 to TRBJ1-1; D unresolved. The CDR3 has 15 amino acids. From germline, CDR1 is DFQATT and CDR2 SNEGSKA (reference sequence). Trimming cost V 2 bases and J 3 bases, with 16 bases left between them.

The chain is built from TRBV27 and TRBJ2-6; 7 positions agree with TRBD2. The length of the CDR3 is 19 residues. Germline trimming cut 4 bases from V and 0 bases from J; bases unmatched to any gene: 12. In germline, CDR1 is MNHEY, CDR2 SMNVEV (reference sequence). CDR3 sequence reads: CASSSRPGGVDSGANVLTF. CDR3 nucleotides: TGTGCCAGCAGTTCCCGGCCTGGGGGGGTCGACTCTGGGGCCAACGTCCTGACTTTC.

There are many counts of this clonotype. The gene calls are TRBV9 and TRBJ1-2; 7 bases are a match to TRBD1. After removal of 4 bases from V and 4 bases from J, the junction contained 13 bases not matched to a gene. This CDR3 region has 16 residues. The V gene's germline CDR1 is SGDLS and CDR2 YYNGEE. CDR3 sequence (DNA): TGTGCCAGCAGCCCCCCCCCCTACAGGGGCCCCTATGGCTACACCTTC. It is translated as CASSPPPYRGPYGYTF.

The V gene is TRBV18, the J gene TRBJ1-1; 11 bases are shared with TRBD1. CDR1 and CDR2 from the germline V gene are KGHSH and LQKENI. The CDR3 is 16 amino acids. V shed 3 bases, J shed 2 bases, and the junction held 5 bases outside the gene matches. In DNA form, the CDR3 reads TGTGCCAGCTCACCGCGGGACAGGGGGTTAAACACTGAAGCTTTCTTT. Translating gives CASSPRDRGLNTEAFF.

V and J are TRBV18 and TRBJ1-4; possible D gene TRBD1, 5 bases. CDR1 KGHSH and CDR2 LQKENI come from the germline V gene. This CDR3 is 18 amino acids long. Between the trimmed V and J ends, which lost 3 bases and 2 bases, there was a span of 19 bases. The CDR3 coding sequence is TGTGCCAGCTCACCCCTGATGAGGCAGGGAGCGACTAATGAAAAACTGTTTTTT. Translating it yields CASSPLMRQGATNEKLFF. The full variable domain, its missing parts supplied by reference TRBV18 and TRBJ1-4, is NAGVMQNPRHLVRRRGQEARLRCSPMKGHSHVYWYRQLPEEGLKFMVYLQKENIIDESGMPKERFSAEFPKEGPSILRIQQVVRGDSAAYFCASSPLMRQGATNEKLFFGSGTQLSVL.

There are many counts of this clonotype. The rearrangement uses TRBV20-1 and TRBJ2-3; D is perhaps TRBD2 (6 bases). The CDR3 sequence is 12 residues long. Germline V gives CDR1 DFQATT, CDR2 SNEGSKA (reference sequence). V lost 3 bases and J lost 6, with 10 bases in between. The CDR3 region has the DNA TGCAGTGCTAGTGCGGGGATGGATACGCAGTATTTT. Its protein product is CSASAGMDTQYF.

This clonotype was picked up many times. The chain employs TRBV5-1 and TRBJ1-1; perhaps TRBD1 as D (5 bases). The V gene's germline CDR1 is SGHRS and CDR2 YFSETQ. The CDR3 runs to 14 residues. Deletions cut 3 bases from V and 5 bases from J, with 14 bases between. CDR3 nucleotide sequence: TGCGCCAGCAGCTCCGGACAACTGGGGACTGAAGCTTTCTTT. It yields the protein CASSSGQLGTEAFF. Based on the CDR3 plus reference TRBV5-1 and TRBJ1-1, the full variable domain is KAGVTQTPRYLIKTRGQQVTLSCSPISGHRSVSWYQQTPGQGLQFLFEYFSETQRNKGNFPGRFSGRQFSNSRSEMNVSTLELGDSALYLCASSSGQLGTEAFFGQGTRLTVV.

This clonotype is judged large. This CDR3 is CASSFSTGHNEQFF. The CDR3 DNA sequence: TGTGCCAGCAGCTTCTCAACGGGGCACAATGAGCAGTTCTTC. The chain employs TRBV7-8 and TRBJ2-1; tentatively, D is TRBD1 or TRBD2 (5 bases each). The CDR3 is made up of 14 amino acids. The V end lost 3 bases, the J end lost 5 bases, and 11 bases lay between the germline ends. CDR1 is SGHVS, CDR2 FQNEAQ, per germline.

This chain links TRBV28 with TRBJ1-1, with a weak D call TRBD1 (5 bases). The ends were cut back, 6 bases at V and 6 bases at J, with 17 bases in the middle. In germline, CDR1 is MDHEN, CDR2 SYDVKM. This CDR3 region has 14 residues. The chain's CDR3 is CASSPPWQGPEAFF. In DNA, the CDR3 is TGTGCCAGCAGCCCCCCATGGCAGGGCCCTGAAGCTTTCTTT.